This T cell receptor beta chain was observed in a study of blood T cell repertoires in COVID-19. Study context: From the United States, Italy and Spain came samples of acute and convalescent COVID-19.

Using immunoSEQ multiplex PCR, the repertoire was profiled, and TCRdb retains in-frame clones only, with some absent. The sample consists of 55,000 to 65,000 clones, 75% to 95% of them appearing once. This receptor was identified in a man in his sixties with acute or convalescent COVID-19. The specimen sequenced was peripheral blood.

CDR3 loop: CAISDPGRETEAFF. The CDR3 nucleotides read TGTGCCATCAGTGACCCGGGCCGGGAAACAGAAGCTTTCTTT. The gene calls are TRBV10-3 and TRBJ1-1; unclear D gene. This CDR3 is 14 amino acids long. Germline V gene lookup returns CDR1 ENHRY and CDR2 SYGVKD. V lost 3 bases to trimming and J lost 8 bases, with 16 bases between them.